Following are 27 T cell receptor beta chains from one sample sequenced in a study of T cell responses to AZD1222 COVID-19 vaccine. Sequenced by immunoSEQ multiplex PCR; TCRdb stores in-frame clones only, minus some. The sample lists about 73,000 clones; around 88% were seen once. The starting material was peripheral blood, obtained on day 0 of AZD1222 vaccination. All receptors derive from an adult in good health.

The chain has TRBV9 and TRBJ2-7; D is unresolved. The CDR3 covers 13 residues. Trimming stripped 3 bases from V and 10 bases from J, with 17 bases between. The germline V gene encodes CDR1 SGDLS and CDR2 YYNGEE. In DNA, the CDR3 is TGTGCCAGCAGCGAGGGTAGTCTCAGTTTTCAGTACTTC. Its translation is CASSEGSLSFQYF.

The gene calls are TRBV5-1 and TRBJ1-1; perhaps TRBD1 as D (5 bases). The germline gives CDR1 SGHRS, CDR2 YFSETQ. The CDR3 runs 13 residues. Trimming left V 6 bases short and J 5 bases short, with 14 bases between. In DNA form, the CDR3 reads TGCGCCAGCACCCCGGGGGGGTGGACTGAAGCTTTCTTT. It codes for CASTPGGWTEAFF.

This sequence joins TRBV5-1 and TRBJ2-1; TRBD2 aligns across 15 bases. The CDR3 is 16 residues long. CDR1 is SGHRS and CDR2 is YFSETQ in the germline V gene. V lost 4 bases to trimming and J lost 8 bases; unmatched junction nucleotides: 7. This chain's CDR3 is CASSHRTSGRGDEQFF. Here the CDR3 DNA reads TGCGCCAGCAGCCACAGGACTAGCGGGAGGGGGGATGAGCAGTTCTTC.

This chain connects TRBV27 to TRBJ2-1, with 13 nucleotides matching TRBD2. Trimming at V came to 6 bases and at J to 6 bases, leaving 8 bases not matched to a gene. This CDR3 comprises 16 residues. Per germline, CDR1 MNHEY and CDR2 SMNVEV (reference sequence). The CDR3 coding sequence is TGTGCCAGCAGCCGCGGACTAGCGGGAGAGGGCAATGAGCAGTTCTTC. Its protein product is CASSRGLAGEGNEQFF.

The chain recombines TRBV7-8 with TRBJ2-5; 12 nucleotides line up with TRBD2. V was clipped by 2 bases and J by 3 bases; unmatched bases: 10. The germline V gene has CDR1 SGHVS and CDR2 FQNEAQ. This CDR3 region has 18 residues. The CDR3 reads CASSLPQGTSGPKETQYF. As DNA, the CDR3 is TGTGCCAGCAGCTTACCTCAGGGGACTAGCGGGCCGAAAGAGACCCAGTACTTC.

The chain links TRBV9 to TRBJ2-7; 8 bases fit TRBD1. Trimming at V came to 3 bases and at J to 2 bases, leaving 7 bases not matched to a gene. The V gene's germline CDR1 is SGDLS and CDR2 YYNGEE. The CDR3 consists of 15 residues. DNA of the CDR3: TGTGCCAGCAGCGCCGACAGGGGCCCAACCTACGAGCAGTACTTC. It codes for CASSADRGPTYEQYF.

This chain uses TRBV28 with TRBJ1-6; 7 bases are a match to TRBD1. Losses at the gene ends were 3 bases for V and 7 bases for J; bases not matched to a gene: 12. CDR3 length: 17 amino acids. Germline CDR1 MDHEN, CDR2 SYDVKM. The CDR3 DNA reads TGTGCCAGCAGTTTGAAGGGAGGGGGCGTAAAGAATTCACCCCTCCACTTT. Encoded protein: CASSLKGGGVKNSPLHF.

This clone was recorded once. The chain employs TRBV5-4 and TRBJ1-1; TRBD1 matches at 7 bases. The CDR3 has 15 amino acids. V lost 0 bases to trimming and J lost 7 bases; unmatched junction nucleotides: 9. In germline, CDR1 is SGHNT, CDR2 YYREEE (reference sequence). In DNA form, the CDR3 reads TGTGCCAGCAGCTTGGGACGCCAGGGGGGTAATGAAGCTTTCTTT. It encodes CASSLGRQGGNEAFF.

This clone has more than one count but fewer than ten. The chain couples TRBV19 to TRBJ2-1; 7 nucleotides agree with TRBD2. CDR3 length: 13 residues. CDR1 is LNHDA and CDR2 is SQIVND in the germline V gene (reference sequence). V trimming: 4 bases; J trimming: 8 bases; junction bases outside the gene matches: 5. The CDR3 coding sequence is TGTGCCAGTAGTAGACTAGCCCTATATGAGCAGTTCTTC. Its translation is CASSRLALYEQFF.

This chain connects TRBV10-2 to TRBJ2-7; D possibly corresponds to TRBD1 (5 bases). V lost 3 bases, J lost 0 bases, and 9 bases lay in between. This CDR3 contains 14 residues. Germline V CDR1 and CDR2: WSHSY, SAAADI. CDR3 in DNA: TGCGCCAGCAGTGAACCAGGGATCTCCTACGAGCAGTACTTC. It specifies CASSEPGISYEQYF.

The V and J genes are TRBV11-2 and TRBJ2-7; the D is unclear. Between the trimmed V and J ends, which lost 1 base and 3 bases, there was a span of 7 bases. The germline V gene has CDR1 SGHAT and CDR2 FQNNGV. The CDR3 consists of 13 residues. CDR3 in DNA: TGTGCCAGCAGCTTAGCTCGGGTCTACGAGCAGTACTTC. This translates into CASSLARVYEQYF.

V and J are TRBV4-3 and TRBJ2-3; a weak D match, TRBD1 (5 bases). Germline CDR1 is LGHNA and CDR2 is YSLEER. Trimming left V 2 bases short and J 7 bases short, with 19 bases between. The CDR3 runs 16 residues. The CDR3 here is CASSQKGAIVVNTQYF. The CDR3 coding sequence is TGCGCCAGCAGCCAAAAAGGGGCGATAGTTGTGAATACGCAGTATTTT.

This clone came up a few times. This rearrangement joins TRBV4-1 to TRBJ1-5, with no clear D. Germline V gene lookup returns CDR1 MGHRA and CDR2 YSYEKL. V was pared by 0 bases and J by 0 bases, with 12 bases between. The CDR3 consists of 17 residues. The CDR3 region has the DNA TGCGCCAGCAGCCAAGATTACAAGGAGACTAGCAATCAGCCCCAGCATTTT. Protein sequence: CASSQDYKETSNQPQHF.

This chain links TRBV7-9 with TRBJ1-4; 7 bases align to TRBD1. CDR1 is SEHNR, CDR2 FQNEAQ, per germline (reference sequence). This CDR3 is 16 amino acids long. With 5 bases clipped from V and 3 bases from J, the junction kept 9 bases outside the gene matches. Here the CDR3 reads CASSAHRQGANEKLFF. In nucleotides, the CDR3 is TGTGCCAGCAGCGCCCACCGACAGGGAGCTAATGAAAAACTGTTTTTT.

The V and J genes are TRBV30 and TRBJ1-1, with D unresolved. The CDR3 extends over 13 amino acids. Between the trimmed V and J ends, which lost 3 bases and 3 bases, there was a span of 11 bases. Germline values: CDR1 GTSNPN, CDR2 SVGIG (reference sequence). The CDR3 DNA reads as TGTGCCTGGAGCCCGGACGGTTACACTGAAGCTTTCTTT. It codes for CAWSPDGYTEAFF.

The chain uses TRBV7-9 and TRBJ2-7, with a weak D call TRBD2 (6 bases). The CDR3 loop spans 17 amino acids. V was shortened by 2 bases and J by 2 bases, with 19 bases between the two germline ends. Germline V lookup: CDR1 SEHNR, CDR2 FQNEAQ (reference sequence). The CDR3 sequence is CASSLTTGSSLTYEQYF. CDR3 in DNA: TGTGCCAGCAGCTTAACAACCGGGAGCTCCTTAACCTACGAGCAGTACTTC.

The CDR3 sequence is CASFFQPRHQPQHF. The CDR3 coding sequence is TGTGCAAGCTTCTTTCAGCCTCGGCATCAGCCCCAGCATTTT. V usage is TRBV12-2 and J usage is TRBJ1-5. TRBV12-2 is flagged as a pseudogene. This CDR3 comprises 14 residues.

This clone occurred once. The chain joins TRBV29-1 to TRBJ2-7; tentatively, D is TRBD1 (6 bases). Germline lookup yields CDR1 SQVTM and CDR2 ANQGSEA. The CDR3 contains 12 residues. Trimming pared 4 bases from V and 4 bases from J, leaving 11 bases between. This CDR3 reads CSVGGRGYEQYF. The CDR3 DNA is TGCAGCGTTGGTGGCAGGGGTTACGAGCAGTACTTC.

Only one count was recorded for this clone. The J gene is TRBJ1-2, the V gene TRBV28; perhaps TRBD1 as D (6 bases). CDR1 is MDHEN and CDR2 is SYDVKM in the germline V gene. CDR3 length: 15 amino acids. Trimming stripped 5 bases from V and 0 bases from J, with 13 bases between. CDR3 protein: CASSTNRATNYGYTF. The CDR3 nucleotides are TGTGCCAGCAGTACAAACAGGGCGACTAACTATGGCTACACCTTC.

This clone was counted a single time. V is TRBV6-4 and J is TRBJ2-1; possible D gene TRBD1, 5 bases. CDR3 size: 14 residues. Germline-derived CDR1 and CDR2 are MRHNA and SNTAGT. V was shortened by 0 bases and J by 6 bases, with 9 bases between the two germline ends. CDR3 DNA sequence: TGTGCCAGCAGTGACTCCGGCAGGGTCAATGAGCAGTTCTTC. This translates into CASSDSGRVNEQFF.

This clone was counted a single time. The CDR3 region has the DNA TGCGCCAGCAGCTTGGTTATCAGGGGGATGGAAGAGACCCAGTACTTC. Protein product: CASSLVIRGMEETQYF. This sequence joins TRBV5-1 and TRBJ2-5; 7 bases are shared with TRBD1. Trimming removed 0 bases from V and 3 bases from J; junction bases left unmatched: 8. The CDR3 has 16 residues. The germline V gene encodes CDR1 SGHRS and CDR2 YFSETQ.

The chain uses TRBV19 and TRBJ2-7, with 7 bases aligning to TRBD1. The CDR3 length is 14 residues. CDR1 and CDR2 (germline): LNHDA, SQIVND (reference sequence). V shed 6 bases, J shed 2 bases, and the junction held 7 bases outside the gene matches. CDR3 nucleotide sequence: TGTGCCAGTAGCCACGGGACAGAACCCTACGAGCAGTACTTC. Translation gives CASSHGTEPYEQYF.

This chain links TRBV15 with TRBJ1-2, with a tentative D call TRBD1 (6 bases). Germline assignment: CDR1 LNHNV and CDR2 YYDKDF (reference sequence). The CDR3 runs to 15 residues. The V end lost 3 bases, the J end lost 4 bases, and 15 bases lay between the germline ends. CDR3 loop: CATSRDSGGIYGYTF. CDR3 nucleotide sequence: TGTGCCACCAGCAGGGACAGCGGAGGAATCTATGGCTACACCTTC.

This chain links TRBV19 with TRBJ1-4, with 12 bases fitting TRBD1. With 5 bases clipped from V and 2 bases from J, the junction kept 18 bases outside the gene matches. CDR3 length equals 21 residues. Per the germline V gene, CDR1 is LNHDA and CDR2 is SQIVND (reference sequence). DNA of the CDR3: TGTGCCAGTAGTCCCTACCCCCGGGACAGGGGGCTATTGACGACTAATGAAAAACTGTTTTTT. Encoded protein: CASSPYPRDRGLLTTNEKLFF.

The genes are TRBV15 and TRBJ2-3, with D possibly TRBD2 on 6 matching bases. Germline V lookup: CDR1 LNHNV, CDR2 YYDKDF (reference sequence). This CDR3 has 17 residues. Trimming removed 5 bases at V and 0 bases at J, with 18 bases between. CDR3 loop: CATSPRPGGSSTDTQYF. CDR3 DNA: TGTGCCACCAGCCCACGGCCCGGGGGATCTAGCACAGATACGCAGTATTTT.

The gene calls are TRBV28 and TRBJ2-3; 11 nucleotides match TRBD2. J lost 7 bases, V lost 1 base, and 4 bases had no gene match. CDR3 size: 15 residues. Germline-derived CDR1 and CDR2 are MDHEN and SYDVKM. The CDR3: CASSLLAGGRNTQYF. CDR3 nucleotide sequence: TGTGCCAGCAGTTTATTAGCGGGGGGGCGGAATACGCAGTATTTT.

This chain joins TRBV6-2 or TRBV6-3 and TRBJ2-7, with D possibly TRBD2 on 6 matching bases. Per the germline V gene, CDR1 is MNHEY and CDR2 is SVGEGT. V dropped 2 bases and J dropped 2 bases, with 10 bases sitting between them. The CDR3 spans 14 residues. The CDR3 bases are TGTGCCAGCAGTTACGGGGAGGCGGCCTACGAGCAGTACTTC. It yields the protein CASSYGEAAYEQYF.